The entry below gives a single TCR beta chain sequence along with its context. In the source study's methods: Scientists estimated how many nucleated cells there were by amplifying reference gene primers. Some clones are missing from TCRdb's copy, which holds only in-frame ones; the method was immunoSEQ multiplex PCR. From that table come the V and J calls and clone size; the DNA was used to work out D and trimming. The sample lists around 160,000 clones, 85% to 90% occurring once. The source of the sample is a study of blood T cell repertoires in COVID-19. The TCR was taken from a human donor in a cohort sampled during active COVID-19. Sequencing was performed on peripheral blood.

In DNA, the CDR3 is TGTGCCAGCAGCTTGAGCGGGAGGGACACAGATACGCAGTATTTT. Its protein is CASSLSGRDTDTQYF. This chain joins TRBV11-2 and TRBJ2-3; 10 positions agree with TRBD2. The CDR3 covers 15 residues. Germline V gene lookup returns CDR1 SGHAT and CDR2 FQNNGV. The junction had 2 bases not matched to a gene; V was cut back by 3 bases and J by 2 bases.